This passage covers 26 T cell receptor beta chains from one sample sequenced in a study of blood T cell repertoires in COVID-19. Assay used: immunoSEQ multiplex PCR; TCRdb lists only in-frame clones, some missing. The sample holds 250,000 to 350,000 clones; about nine tenths are singletons and the top ten take 2.9%. Sequencing was performed on PBMCs or T cells enriched from blood (not recorded which). The receptors come from a woman in her forties or fifties who had been exposed to COVID-19.

This clone appeared a single time. This chain connects TRBV12-3 or TRBV12-4 to TRBJ1-1, with 7 bases that match TRBD1. The CDR3 extends over 13 amino acids. The V and J ends lost 2 bases and 3 bases, in that order; junction bases with no gene match: 0. The CDR3: CASSLTGDTEAFF. The CDR3 bases are TGTGCCAGCAGTTTAACAGGGGACACTGAAGCTTTCTTT.

This rearrangement joins TRBV19 to TRBJ2-5; the D gene is possibly TRBD1 (6 bases). The V end lost 6 bases, the J end lost 0 bases, and 11 bases lay between the germline ends. This CDR3 comprises 14 residues. Germline V gene sequence: CDR1 LNHDA, CDR2 SQIVND (reference sequence). CDR3: CASSQGNYQETQYF. The CDR3 DNA reads TGTGCCAGTAGCCAGGGGAACTACCAAGAGACCCAGTACTTC.

This chain connects TRBV6-5 to TRBJ1-1, with D possibly being TRBD1 (5 bases). Germline CDR1 and CDR2: MNHEY and SVGAGI. The CDR3 consists of 14 residues. V was shortened by 6 bases and J by 0 bases, with 11 bases between the two germline ends. The CDR3 sequence: CASRFRQLNTEAFF. In DNA form, the CDR3 reads TGTGCCAGCAGATTTAGACAGTTGAACACTGAAGCTTTCTTT.

This chain uses TRBV27 with TRBJ2-6; perhaps TRBD1 as D (6 bases). The CDR3 contains 15 residues. From germline, CDR1 is MNHEY and CDR2 SMNVEV (reference sequence). Trimming took off 4 bases at V and 4 bases at J, with 11 bases between the two ends. CDR3 DNA: TGTGCCAGCAGTTCTAGGGGGTCAGGGGCCAACGTCCTGACTTTC. Protein product: CASSSRGSGANVLTF. Combining the CDR3 with reference TRBV27 and TRBJ2-6 gives the whole variable domain EAQVTQNPRYLITVTGKKLTVTCSQNMNHEYMSWYRQDPGLGLRQIYYSMNVEVTDKGDVPEGYKVSRKEKRNFPLILESPSPNQTSLYFCASSSRGSGANVLTFGAGSRLTVL.

J is TRBJ2-1 and V is TRBV25-1; TRBD1 might be the D (5 bases). The germline CDR1 and CDR2 sequences are MGHDK and SYGVNS. The V end was cut by 4 bases, the J end by 6 bases, with 10 bases between. The CDR3 loop spans 13 amino acids. The chain's CDR3 is CASSVTGTNEQFF. The CDR3 DNA is TGTGCCAGCAGTGTAACAGGTACCAATGAGCAGTTCTTC.

J is TRBJ2-2 and V is TRBV7-2, with TRBD1 matching 8 bases. The CDR3 runs to 15 residues. Germline CDR1 SGHTA, CDR2 FQGNSA. The V segment lost 5 bases and the J segment 4 bases; nucleotides outside the gene matches: 6. The CDR3 here is CASSLGQGATGELFF. The CDR3 nucleotides read TGTGCCAGCAGCCTAGGACAGGGAGCCACCGGGGAGCTGTTTTTT.

The chain carries TRBV2 and TRBJ2-7; 7 positions agree with TRBD2. The CDR3 is 15 amino acids. From germline, CDR1 is SNHLY and CDR2 FYNNEI. The J segment lost 2 bases and the V segment lost 0 bases, leaving 4 bases of the junction unmatched. CDR3 nucleotides: TGTGCCAGCAGTGAAGCGCTGCGGGGGACCTACGAGCAGTACTTC. This translates into CASSEALRGTYEQYF. The variable domain in full, completed from reference TRBV2 and TRBJ2-7, reads EPEVTQTPSHQVTQMGQEVILRCVPISNHLYFYWYRQILGQKVEFLVSFYNNEISEKSEIFDDQFSVERPDGSNFTLKIRSTKLEDSAMYFCASSEALRGTYEQYFGPGTRLTVT.

V usage is TRBV18 and J usage is TRBJ2-1, with 9 bases fitting TRBD2. V shed 3 bases and J 4 bases; nucleotides not matched to a gene: 7. Germline V gene lookup returns CDR1 KGHSH and CDR2 LQKENI. The CDR3 loop spans 16 amino acids. The CDR3 coding sequence is TGTGCCAGCTCACCCCGACTAGCGGAGTTTTACAATGAGCAGTTCTTC. This translates into CASSPRLAEFYNEQFF.

This rearrangement joins TRBV5-1 to TRBJ2-7, with 9 nucleotides matching TRBD1. Per germline, CDR1 SGHRS and CDR2 YFSETQ. V dropped 7 bases and J dropped 5; count of bases not matched to a gene: 7. The CDR3 is 13 residues long. CDR3 sequence: CASGGTGYNEQYF. DNA for the CDR3: TGCGCCAGCGGAGGGACAGGGTATAACGAGCAGTACTTC.

DNA for the CDR3: TGCGCCAGCAGCCCGAGGGACTTTTTCTCGAACACCGGGGAGCTGTTTTTT. This codes for CASSPRDFFSNTGELFF. The chain combines TRBV4-1 with TRBJ2-2; D is possibly TRBD2 (6 bases). Germline V CDR1 and CDR2: MGHRA, YSYEKL. The CDR3 consists of 17 residues. Trimming pared 4 bases from V and 0 bases from J, leaving 15 bases between.

The chain is built from TRBV19 and TRBJ1-1; D is uncertain. The ends were cut back, 3 bases at V and 6 bases at J, with 14 bases in the middle. In germline, CDR1 is LNHDA, CDR2 SQIVND (reference sequence). The CDR3 length is 14 residues. CDR3 in DNA: TGTGCCAGTAGTATGGGGATAGTGAGGGCTGAAGCTTTCTTT. This sequence encodes CASSMGIVRAEAFF.

The chain is built from TRBV11-1 and TRBJ2-2, with TRBD2 matching 13 bases. The CDR3 totals 14 residues. Germline CDR1 SGHAT, CDR2 FQDESV (reference sequence). V dropped 8 bases and J dropped 5; count of bases not matched to a gene: 2. The CDR3: CASGTSGETGELFF. The CDR3 DNA sequence: TGTGCCAGCGGGACTAGCGGGGAGACCGGGGAGCTGTTTTTT.

This chain connects TRBV6-5 to TRBJ1-2; 7 nucleotides match TRBD1. With 6 bases clipped from V and 8 bases from J, the junction kept 12 bases outside the gene matches. Germline lookup yields CDR1 MNHEY and CDR2 SVGAGI. This CDR3 is 14 amino acids long. CDR3 sequence (DNA): TGTGCCAGCAGATACCGGGGACAGCTAAAGGGCTACACCTTC. The encoded protein is CASRYRGQLKGYTF.

The chain is built from TRBV5-1 and TRBJ1-2; D perhaps matches TRBD1 (6 bases). Germline values: CDR1 SGHRS, CDR2 YFSETQ. Trimming stripped 4 bases from V and 4 bases from J, with 14 bases between. The length of the CDR3 is 14 residues. CDR3 sequence: CASSPPDSFYGYTF. The DNA of the CDR3 is TGCGCCAGCAGCCCCCCGGACAGCTTCTATGGCTACACCTTC.

The chain combines TRBV28 with TRBJ1-2; 10 nucleotides match TRBD1. CDR1 is MDHEN and CDR2 is SYDVKM in the germline V gene. V gave up 6 bases and J gave up 8 bases; unmatched junction bases: 9. This CDR3 has 14 amino acids. Here the CDR3 reads CASSTGTGVGGYTF. The CDR3 coding sequence is TGTGCCAGCAGCACTGGGACAGGGGTGGGAGGCTACACCTTC.

J is TRBJ1-2 and V is TRBV6-5; 9 bases are a match to TRBD1. Germline V gives CDR1 MNHEY, CDR2 SVGAGI. V was clipped by 8 bases and J by 9 bases; unmatched bases: 16. The CDR3 is 15 amino acids. This CDR3 reads CASEGQGITYVSYTF. CDR3 nucleotides: TGTGCCAGCGAGGGACAGGGTATTACCTATGTGAGCTACACCTTC.

This clone was seen only once. This chain links TRBV2 with TRBJ2-7; perhaps TRBD1 as D (7 bases). Per germline, CDR1 SNHLY and CDR2 FYNNEI. The CDR3 is 14 residues long. Trimming pared 6 bases from V and 0 bases from J, leaving 12 bases between. This CDR3 is CASRRDSPSYEQYF. CDR3 nucleotides: TGTGCCAGCAGGCGGGACAGTCCCTCCTACGAGCAGTACTTC.

The V and J genes are TRBV15 and TRBJ1-2, with a possible D match to TRBD1 (6 bases). CDR1 and CDR2 (germline): LNHNV, YYDKDF (reference sequence). The CDR3 has 17 residues. Trimming shortened V by 0 bases and J by 0 bases, and 14 bases separated the two germline ends. The CDR3 is CATSRDSLEGANYGYTF. CDR3 nucleotide sequence: TGTGCCACCAGCAGAGATTCATTAGAGGGGGCTAACTATGGCTACACCTTC.

V is TRBV2 and J is TRBJ2-7, with a tentative D call TRBD1 (5 bases). The CDR3 length is 15 residues. The germline CDR1 and CDR2 sequences are SNHLY and FYNNEI. The V gene lost 6 bases and the J gene lost 0 bases, with 15 bases spanning the gap. This CDR3 is CASRQLQDDSYEQYF. CDR3 sequence (DNA): TGTGCCAGCAGACAATTACAGGACGACTCCTACGAGCAGTACTTC.

The chain combines TRBV5-1 with TRBJ2-5, with D unresolved. CDR3 length: 16 residues. Germline-derived CDR1 and CDR2 are SGHRS and YFSETQ. V was trimmed by 4 bases and J by 2 bases, leaving 18 bases between them. The CDR3, as DNA: TGCGCCAGCAGCCTTTACAGCATACAAGGACAAGAGACCCAGTACTTC. It codes for CASSLYSIQGQETQYF. The entire variable domain, with the rest obtained from reference TRBV5-1 and TRBJ2-5, is as follows: KAGVTQTPRYLIKTRGQQVTLSCSPISGHRSVSWYQQTPGQGLQFLFEYFSETQRNKGNFPGRFSGRQFSNSRSEMNVSTLELGDSALYLCASSLYSIQGQETQYFGPGTRLLVL.

The chain couples TRBV28 to TRBJ2-7, with D possibly being TRBD2 (5 bases). V was pared by 6 bases and J by 4 bases, with 10 bases between. Germline loops: CDR1 MDHEN, CDR2 SYDVKM. The CDR3 consists of 12 residues. CDR3 sequence: CASSRSGYEQYF. In DNA form, the CDR3 reads TGTGCCAGCAGCCGGAGCGGATACGAGCAGTACTTC.

For the CDR3, the DNA is TGTGCCAGCAGTTACGCGGGACAGGTTTTAAACACTGAAGCTTTCTTT. Its protein product is CASSYAGQVLNTEAFF. The V and J genes are TRBV6-2 or TRBV6-3 and TRBJ1-1, with 8 bases identical to TRBD1. The CDR3 runs to 16 residues. The ends lost 2 bases at V and 2 bases at J; junction bases unmatched: 7. Germline lookup yields CDR1 MNHEY and CDR2 SVGEGT.

V usage is TRBV14 and J usage is TRBJ1-2; 7 bases fit TRBD1. This CDR3 contains 14 residues. Germline CDR1 and CDR2: SGHDN and FVKESK. J gave up 6 bases and V 0 bases, and 4 bases lay outside the gene matches. The CDR3 DNA reads as TGTGCCAGCAGCCAAGATCGTACAGGGGATGGCTACACCTTC. Translated, it gives CASSQDRTGDGYTF.

The CDR3 nucleotides are TGTGCCAGTAGCCCAACCACAGAGAACACTGAAGCTTTCTTT. Protein: CASSPTTENTEAFF. This chain uses TRBV19 with TRBJ1-1, with D hard to call. Germline lookup yields CDR1 LNHDA and CDR2 SQIVND (reference sequence). The CDR3 is 14 amino acids. Trimming removed 6 bases at V and 1 base at J, with 12 bases between.

The sample holds one count of this clone. The gene calls are TRBV6-5 and TRBJ1-1; unclear D gene. V dropped 0 bases and J dropped 0 bases, with 8 bases sitting between them. This CDR3 region has 15 residues. Germline CDR1 and CDR2: MNHEY and SVGAGI. CDR3 protein: CASSYSSAMNTEAFF. The CDR3 DNA reads TGTGCCAGCAGTTACTCATCCGCGATGAACACTGAAGCTTTCTTT.

This chain links TRBV30 with TRBJ1-5; D unresolved. V was pared by 8 bases and J by 4 bases, with 15 bases between. Per germline, CDR1 GTSNPN and CDR2 SVGIG (reference sequence). The CDR3 consists of 13 residues. The CDR3 DNA sequence: TGTGCCCTCGGGGAGAGGGCGAATCAGCCCCAGCATTTT. Protein: CALGERANQPQHF. Looking up the rest from reference TRBV30 and TRBJ1-5 gives the full variable domain: SQTIHQWPATLVQPVGSPLSLECTVEGTSNPNLYWYRQAAGRGLQLLFYSVGIGQISSEVPQNLSASRPQDRQFILSSKKLLLSDSGFYLCALGERANQPQHFGDGTRLSIL.